What follows are 30 T cell receptor beta chains derived from one specimen sequenced in a study of cytomegalovirus exposure and HLA in healthy donors. Primers included in the PCR were 60 Vbeta and 13 Jbeta primers. Measured with immunoSEQ multiplex PCR; TCRdb has only the in-frame clones, and not every one. The sample yields over 150,000 clones, less than 80% seen once. Sequencing was done on a sample of PBMCs. All receptors come from a man in his forties in good health and CMV-seronegative.

This clone was detected only once. V is TRBV28 and J is TRBJ1-5; weak D call: TRBD1 (6 bases). CDR3 length: 12 residues. Trimming left V 7 bases short and J 5 bases short, with 9 bases between. Germline V CDR1 and CDR2: MDHEN, SYDVKM. The CDR3 nucleotides are TGTGCCAGCATATCAGGGGATCAGCCCCAGCATTTT. Residues: CASISGDQPQHF.

The chain recombines TRBV10-3 with TRBJ1-1, with TRBD1 as a possible D gene (5 bases). The CDR3 covers 14 residues. The germline gives CDR1 ENHRY, CDR2 SYGVKD. V was pared by 8 bases and J by 0 bases, with 13 bases between. This CDR3 reads CAISQTEMNTEAFF. Written as DNA, the CDR3 is TGTGCCATCTCACAGACAGAAATGAACACTGAAGCTTTCTTT.

The V and J genes are TRBV13 and TRBJ2-5; 13 nucleotides line up with TRBD2. Germline V lookup: CDR1 PRHDT, CDR2 FYEKMQ (reference sequence). V shed 4 bases and J 2 bases; nucleotides not matched to a gene: 4. This CDR3 has 16 residues. The CDR3: CASSSPTSGGQETQYF. In nucleotides, the CDR3 is TGTGCCAGCAGCTCTCCGACTAGCGGGGGGCAAGAGACCCAGTACTTC.

The chain couples TRBV5-6 to TRBJ1-2; D unresolved. This CDR3 region has 13 residues. Trimming cost V 0 bases and J 8 bases, with 11 bases left between them. In germline, CDR1 is SGHDT, CDR2 YYEEEE. In DNA form, the CDR3 reads TGTGCCAGCAGCTTGGCGGGGAGCGTGGGCTACACCTTC. This translates into CASSLAGSVGYTF. Full variable domain (outside the CDR3, taken from reference TRBV5-6 and TRBJ1-2): DAGVTQSPTHLIKTRGQQVTLRCSPKSGHDTVSWYQQALGQGPQFIFQYYEEEERQRGNFPDRFSGHQFPNYSSELNVNALLLGDSALYLCASSLAGSVGYTFGSGTRLTVV.

A few counts support this clone. The chain employs TRBV25-1 and TRBJ1-6, with D perhaps matching TRBD1 (5 bases). V dropped 4 bases and J dropped 3 bases, with 7 bases sitting between them. There are 14 residues in the CDR3. The germline gives CDR1 MGHDK, CDR2 SYGVNS. The CDR3 region has the DNA TGTGCCAGCAGTGCACAGGTCTATAATTCACCCCTCCACTTT. It translates to CASSAQVYNSPLHF.

The gene calls are TRBV5-1 and TRBJ2-7; no reliable D call. There are 15 residues in the CDR3. Germline CDR1 is SGHRS and CDR2 is YFSETQ. Trimming stripped 0 bases from V and 2 bases from J, with 12 bases between. In nucleotides, the CDR3 is TGCGCCAGCAGCTTGGACGGTCAGAGGACCTACGAGCAGTACTTC. Its translation is CASSLDGQRTYEQYF. Based on the CDR3 plus reference TRBV5-1 and TRBJ2-7, the full variable domain is KAGVTQTPRYLIKTRGQQVTLSCSPISGHRSVSWYQQTPGQGLQFLFEYFSETQRNKGNFPGRFSGRQFSNSRSEMNVSTLELGDSALYLCASSLDGQRTYEQYFGPGTRLTVT.

This sequence joins TRBV5-1 and TRBJ1-1; maybe TRBD1 (5 bases). CDR1 is SGHRS, CDR2 YFSETQ, per germline. This CDR3 spans 16 amino acids. V was trimmed by 0 bases and J by 3 bases, leaving 15 bases between them. CDR3 in DNA: TGCGCCAGCAGCTTGGAAGCAGTCCTAGGGGACACTGAAGCTTTCTTT. As protein: CASSLEAVLGDTEAFF.

This clone has a single count. The chain combines TRBV7-2 with TRBJ2-7; D is undetermined. Germline V gene data show CDR1 as SGHTA and CDR2 as FQGNSA. The CDR3 consists of 14 residues. V lost 0 bases to trimming and J lost 4 bases, with 10 bases between them. The DNA of the CDR3 is TGTGCCAGCAGCTTAGCCGCAGGTAGTTACGAGCAGTACTTC. It encodes CASSLAAGSYEQYF.

The chain is built from TRBV18 and TRBJ1-2; maybe TRBD1 (5 bases). This CDR3 is 13 amino acids long. With 3 bases removed from V and 6 bases from J, the gap between germline ends came to 11 bases. The germline V gene encodes CDR1 KGHSH and CDR2 LQKENI. As DNA, the CDR3 is TGTGCCAGCTCACCGGTGGGCAGGGATGGCTACACCTTC. Protein product: CASSPVGRDGYTF.

J is TRBJ2-2 and V is TRBV19, with D uncertain. The CDR3 sequence is 16 residues long. Germline V gene data show CDR1 as LNHDA and CDR2 as SQIVND (reference sequence). The V gene lost 1 base and the J gene lost 7 bases, with 16 bases spanning the gap. CDR3 protein: CASSIVPTPPDGELFF. DNA for the CDR3: TGTGCCAGTAGTATAGTCCCGACACCGCCAGACGGGGAGCTGTTTTTT.

The rearrangement links TRBV5-5 to TRBJ1-5; tentatively, D is TRBD1 (6 bases). The germline gives CDR1 SGHKS, CDR2 YYEKEE (reference sequence). Trimming cost V 0 bases and J 5 bases, with 12 bases left between them. There are 15 residues in the CDR3. CDR3 amino acids: CASSLERQVDQPQHF. For the CDR3, the DNA is TGTGCCAGCAGCTTGGAGCGACAGGTAGATCAGCCCCAGCATTTT.

This clone has more than one count but fewer than ten. The chain couples TRBV7-9 to TRBJ1-1; 8 positions match TRBD1. V was clipped by 4 bases and J by 0 bases; unmatched bases: 4. Germline loops: CDR1 SEHNR, CDR2 FQNEAQ (reference sequence). The length of the CDR3 is 15 residues. The CDR3 coding sequence is TGTGCCAGCAGCTCCCCAGGGGGCTTGAACACTGAAGCTTTCTTT. It is translated as CASSSPGGLNTEAFF.

The CDR3 is CATVLVSGYTF. CDR3 sequence (DNA): TGTGCCACCGTCTTGGTTAGCGGCTACACCTTC. The chain links TRBV7-9 to TRBJ1-2; D not certain. This CDR3 spans 11 amino acids. Between the trimmed V and J ends, which lost 10 bases and 8 bases, there was a span of 14 bases. Germline CDR1 reads SEHNR; CDR2 reads FQNEAQ (reference sequence).

The chain employs TRBV27 and TRBJ2-7; D possibly corresponds to TRBD1 (5 bases). The V gene's germline CDR1 is MNHEY and CDR2 SMNVEV (reference sequence). The V end lost 6 bases, the J end lost 0 bases, and 18 bases lay between the germline ends. The CDR3 totals 16 residues. The CDR3 DNA follows: TGTGCCAGCAGCCAGGGTGGGCGCCCCGTCTCCTACGAGCAGTACTTC. The encoded protein is CASSQGGRPVSYEQYF.

The J gene is TRBJ1-2, the V gene TRBV25-1, with TRBD1 matching over 7 bases. The V gene's germline CDR1 is MGHDK and CDR2 SYGVNS. With V trimmed by 6 bases and J by 4 bases, 8 bases remained unmatched. CDR3 length equals 14 residues. CDR3 region: CASSRQGMGYGYTF. The CDR3 nucleotides read TGTGCCAGCAGCAGACAGGGAATGGGCTATGGCTACACCTTC.

This chain uses TRBV4-1 with TRBJ1-2; 11 nucleotides match TRBD1. The CDR3 runs to 16 residues. Germline V gives CDR1 MGHRA, CDR2 YSYEKL. J was trimmed by 3 bases and V by 4 bases; bases with no gene match: 7. The CDR3 spells CASSPIGQGADYGYTF. The CDR3, as DNA: TGCGCCAGCAGCCCGATTGGACAGGGGGCGGACTATGGCTACACCTTC.

As concerns this clone: Its ends do not fully match the called genes, so a read error is possible. The chain combines TRBV5-1 with TRBJ1-5; 12 bases align to TRBD1. The CDR3 covers 16 residues. Germline lookup yields CDR1 SGHRS and CDR2 YFSETQ. The CDR3, as DNA: TGCGCCAGCAGCTTGGACGGGACAGGGGGCAACCAGCCCCAGCATTTT. This translates into CASSLDGTGGNQPQHF.

As regards this clone: The same CDR3 also results from other DNA sequences found in this sample. This rearrangement joins TRBV7-2 to TRBJ2-5, with TRBD2 identical over 9 bases. Germline lookup yields CDR1 SGHTA and CDR2 FQGNSA. The CDR3 is made up of 13 amino acids. V lost 5 bases and J lost 5; bases outside the gene matches: 3. The chain's CDR3 is CASSRSGGETQYF. CDR3 DNA: TGTGCCAGCAGCAGGAGCGGGGGGGAGACCCAGTACTTC.

V usage is TRBV2 and J usage is TRBJ2-1, with D possibly matching TRBD2 (5 bases). This CDR3 spans 17 amino acids. Germline V gene lookup returns CDR1 SNHLY and CDR2 FYNNEI. The V end lost 3 bases, the J end lost 0 bases, and 15 bases lay between the germline ends. The CDR3 reads CASSDNWEPSSYNEQFF. In nucleotides, the CDR3 is TGTGCCAGCAGTGATAATTGGGAGCCCAGCTCCTACAATGAGCAGTTCTTC. Full variable domain (rest looked up from reference TRBV2 and TRBJ2-1): EPEVTQTPSHQVTQMGQEVILRCVPISNHLYFYWYRQILGQKVEFLVSFYNNEISEKSEIFDDQFSVERPDGSNFTLKIRSTKLEDSAMYFCASSDNWEPSSYNEQFFGPGTRLTVL.

The chain employs TRBV7-9 and TRBJ2-2; TRBD1 is a possible D gene (5 bases). Germline V gives CDR1 SEHNR, CDR2 FQNEAQ (reference sequence). V was pared by 7 bases and J by 4 bases, with 13 bases between. The CDR3 extends over 14 amino acids. CDR3 DNA: TGTGCCAGCACCATACCGACAGTCACCGGGGAGCTGTTTTTT. Encoded protein: CASTIPTVTGELFF.

V and J are TRBV15 and TRBJ2-5; 10 bases agree with TRBD1. This CDR3 contains 15 residues. After removal of 9 bases from V and 1 base from J, the junction contained 8 bases not matched to a gene. CDR1 and CDR2 from the germline V gene are LNHNV and YYDKDF (reference sequence). The CDR3 is CATYPGTGAQETQYF. For the CDR3, the DNA is TGTGCCACTTACCCCGGGACAGGGGCCCAAGAGACCCAGTACTTC.

The V gene is TRBV13, the J gene TRBJ2-7, with TRBD1 identical over 10 bases. The CDR3 is made up of 12 amino acids. Germline CDR1 PRHDT, CDR2 FYEKMQ (reference sequence). The trim removed 5 bases at V and 6 bases at J, leaving 1 base unmatched. CDR3 bases: TGTGCCAGCAGCCGGGACAGGGGCGAGCAGTACTTC. Its translation: CASSRDRGEQYF.

V usage is TRBV6-5 and J usage is TRBJ1-1, with D maybe TRBD1 (6 bases). V gave up 4 bases and J gave up 4 bases, with 19 bases separating them. The CDR3 has 16 residues. From germline, CDR1 is MNHEY and CDR2 SVGAGI. The CDR3 nucleotides read TGTGCCAGCAGTTCCCCCGGGCCTACAGGGATCACTGAAGCTTTCTTT. It translates to CASSSPGPTGITEAFF.

This chain links TRBV7-9 with TRBJ1-2, with a tentative D call TRBD1 (6 bases). The germline V gene has CDR1 SEHNR and CDR2 FQNEAQ (reference sequence). Trimming removed 7 bases at V and 5 bases at J, with 17 bases between. This CDR3 spans 14 amino acids. The CDR3 loop reads CASIPMGAAYGYTF. CDR3 nucleotide sequence: TGTGCCAGCATCCCAATGGGGGCGGCGTATGGCTACACCTTC.

V and J are TRBV28 and TRBJ2-1; TRBD1 agrees at 7 bases. The CDR3 has 14 amino acids. V shed 11 bases, J shed 3 bases, and the junction held 10 bases outside the gene matches. In germline, CDR1 is MDHEN, CDR2 SYDVKM. CDR3 amino acids: CAHSPGQRYNEQFF. The CDR3 coding sequence is TGTGCCCACTCTCCGGGACAGCGCTACAATGAGCAGTTCTTC.

CDR3 in amino acids: CASSSGQLNTEAFF. Here the CDR3 DNA reads TGTGCCAGCAGCTCCGGACAATTGAACACTGAAGCTTTCTTT. This rearrangement joins TRBV5-4 to TRBJ1-1, with D perhaps matching TRBD1 (5 bases). V was clipped by 3 bases and J by 0 bases, with 9 bases between them. The V gene's germline CDR1 is SGHNT and CDR2 YYREEE (reference sequence). The CDR3 covers 14 residues.

The chain joins TRBV18 to TRBJ2-3; 12 bases are shared with TRBD2. Germline CDR1 reads KGHSH; CDR2 reads LQKENI. V shed 6 bases, J shed 4 bases, and the junction held 8 bases outside the gene matches. The CDR3 has 16 residues. The CDR3 coding sequence is TGTGCCAGCTCGACCGCCCGGACTAGCGGGGCAGATACGCAGTATTTT. Translated: CASSTARTSGADTQYF.

The V gene is TRBV19, the J gene TRBJ1-5, with D possibly being TRBD1 (5 bases). Germline CDR1 and CDR2: LNHDA and SQIVND (reference sequence). Trimming took off 5 bases at V and 3 bases at J, with 17 bases between the two ends. The CDR3 contains 16 residues. The CDR3 loop is CASSPSPGLINQPQHF. CDR3 in DNA: TGTGCCAGTAGTCCATCTCCGGGACTGATCAATCAGCCCCAGCATTTT.

This clone has a single count. The rearrangement joins TRBV6-5 to TRBJ1-4; 9 nucleotides agree with TRBD1. Germline V gives CDR1 MNHEY, CDR2 SVGAGI. The CDR3 has 15 residues. Losses at the gene ends were 6 bases for V and 5 bases for J; bases not matched to a gene: 7. CDR3 in DNA: TGTGCCAGCAGGACTACCGGGACAGGGAATGAAAAACTGTTTTTT. This encodes CASRTTGTGNEKLFF.

The chain carries TRBV7-6 and TRBJ1-5; D is unclear. The V end lost 5 bases, the J end lost 3 bases, and 8 bases lay between the germline ends. The germline CDR1 and CDR2 sequences are SGHVS and FNYEAQ. The CDR3 runs 13 residues. CDR3 DNA: TGTGCCAGCAGCCAACTAGACAATCAGCCCCAGCATTTT. Translating gives CASSQLDNQPQHF.